This TCR beta chain derives from a study of tumor-infiltrating lymphocytes in primary liver carcinoma. Germline V gene lookup returns CDR1 SEHNR and CDR2 FQNEAQ (reference sequence). The CDR3 runs to 13 residues. Production of TCR beta cDNA used roughly 500 ng total RNA together with a constant-region primer. TCR beta libraries came from three nested multiplex PCR rounds using slightly modified ARM-PCR. TRBV1-TRBV30 forward primers paired with a C-beta reverse primer drove the first two PCR rounds, about 9 cycles each. TCRdb re-called the multiplex PCR reads with MiXCR, one entry per CDR3 protein. The table shows 310,000 or so distinct CDR3 sequences, with around 50% occurring only once. Unsorted whole blood supplied the blood RNA, and germline DNA was isolated too. Comment on this clonotype: Germline and junction disagree at one end, which may indicate a read error.

Material: peripheral blood. The chain has TRBV7-9 and TRBJ2-7; either TRBD1 or TRBD2 may fit D (5 bases each). The receptor's source is a woman in her 30s with primary liver carcinoma and hepatitis B virus infection. In nucleotides, the CDR3 is TGTGCCAGCAGCCCGACAGCGGCCTATGAGCAGCACTTC. This encodes CASSPTAAYEQHF.